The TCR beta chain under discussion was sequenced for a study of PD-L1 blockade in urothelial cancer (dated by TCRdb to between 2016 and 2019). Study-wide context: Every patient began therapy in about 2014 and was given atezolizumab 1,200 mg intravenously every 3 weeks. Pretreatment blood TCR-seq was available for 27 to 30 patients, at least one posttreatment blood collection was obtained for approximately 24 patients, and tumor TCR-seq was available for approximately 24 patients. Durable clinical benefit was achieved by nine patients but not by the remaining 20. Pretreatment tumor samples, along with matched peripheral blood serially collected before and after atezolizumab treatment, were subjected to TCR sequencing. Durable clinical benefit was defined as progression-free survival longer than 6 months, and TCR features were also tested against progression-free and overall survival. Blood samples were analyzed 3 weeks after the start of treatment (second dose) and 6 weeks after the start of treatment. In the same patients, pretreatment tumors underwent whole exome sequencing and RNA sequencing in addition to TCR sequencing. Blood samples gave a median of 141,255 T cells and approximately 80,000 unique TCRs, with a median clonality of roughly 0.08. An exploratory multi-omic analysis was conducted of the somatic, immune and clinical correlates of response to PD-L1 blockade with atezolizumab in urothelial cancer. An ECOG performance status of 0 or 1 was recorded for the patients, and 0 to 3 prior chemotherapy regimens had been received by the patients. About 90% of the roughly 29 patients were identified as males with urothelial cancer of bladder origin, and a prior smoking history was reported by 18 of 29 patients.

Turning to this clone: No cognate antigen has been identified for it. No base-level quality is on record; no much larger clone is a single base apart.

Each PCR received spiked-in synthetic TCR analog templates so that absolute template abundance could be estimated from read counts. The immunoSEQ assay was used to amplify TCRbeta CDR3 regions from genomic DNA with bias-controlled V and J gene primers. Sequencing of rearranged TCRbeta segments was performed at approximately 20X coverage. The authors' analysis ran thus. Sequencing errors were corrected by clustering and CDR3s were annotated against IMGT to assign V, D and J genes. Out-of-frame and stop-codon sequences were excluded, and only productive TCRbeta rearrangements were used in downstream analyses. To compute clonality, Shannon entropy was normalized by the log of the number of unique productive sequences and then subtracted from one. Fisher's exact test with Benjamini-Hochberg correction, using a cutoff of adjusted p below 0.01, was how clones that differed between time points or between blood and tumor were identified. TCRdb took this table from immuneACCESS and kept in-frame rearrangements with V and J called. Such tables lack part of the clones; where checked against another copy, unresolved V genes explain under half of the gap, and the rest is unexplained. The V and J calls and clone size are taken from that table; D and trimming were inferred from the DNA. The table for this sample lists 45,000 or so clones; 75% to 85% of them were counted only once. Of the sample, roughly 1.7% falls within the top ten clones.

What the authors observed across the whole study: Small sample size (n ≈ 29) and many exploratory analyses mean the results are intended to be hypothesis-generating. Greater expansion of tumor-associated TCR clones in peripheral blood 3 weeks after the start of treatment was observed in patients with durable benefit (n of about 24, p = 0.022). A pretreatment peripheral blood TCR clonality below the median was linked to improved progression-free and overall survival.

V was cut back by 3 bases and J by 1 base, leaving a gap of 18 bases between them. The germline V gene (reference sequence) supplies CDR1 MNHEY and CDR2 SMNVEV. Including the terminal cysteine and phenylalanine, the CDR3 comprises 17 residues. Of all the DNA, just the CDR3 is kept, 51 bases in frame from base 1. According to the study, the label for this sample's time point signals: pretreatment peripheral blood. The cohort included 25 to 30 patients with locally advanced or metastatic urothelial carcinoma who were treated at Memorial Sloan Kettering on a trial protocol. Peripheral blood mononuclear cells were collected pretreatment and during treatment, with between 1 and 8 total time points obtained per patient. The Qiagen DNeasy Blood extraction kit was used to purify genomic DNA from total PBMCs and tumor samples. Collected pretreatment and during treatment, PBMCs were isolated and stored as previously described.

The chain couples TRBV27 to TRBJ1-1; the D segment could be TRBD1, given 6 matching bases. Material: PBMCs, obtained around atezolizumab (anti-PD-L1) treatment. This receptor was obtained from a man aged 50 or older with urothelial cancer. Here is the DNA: TGTGCCAGCAGTTTCGGCCGGGACATCCAAGCGAACACTGAAGCTTTCTTT. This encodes CASSFGRDIQANTEAFF.